This entry concerns a single TCR beta chain. The germline CDR1 and CDR2 sequences are MGHRA and YSYEKL. The CDR3 is made up of 16 amino acids. The V gene end was trimmed by 3 bases and the J gene end by 7 bases; junction bases not matched to a gene: 7. The sample is drawn from a study of T cells in Graves' hyperthyroidism and ophthalmopathy. Study context: Peripheral blood sampling occurred at initial diagnosis, before any treatment.

At least 3 on the Clinical Activity Score was recorded for ophthalmopathy patients, who also had NOSPECS grade at least 4 and duration under 3 months. Uncontrolled infection, other autoimmune disease, pregnancy or lactation disqualified patients from enrolment. Amplification yielded TCR beta CDR3 regions, with RNA transcripts as the source. First-round RT-PCR with HTBI primers amplified the TCR CDR3 region. TCRdb reprocessed the multiplex PCR reads via MiXCR and lists one record per CDR3 protein. The sample contains roughly 600,000 distinct CDR3 sequences, about 14% of which appear only once. This chain connects TRBV4-1 to TRBJ2-1; the match to TRBD2 covers 12 bases. The origin of this receptor is a woman aged 45-65 years with Graves' ophthalmopathy. Sequencing was done on a sample of blood. CDR3 in amino acids: CASSHLSSGRVNEQFF. The DNA of the CDR3 is TGCGCCAGCAGCCATCTTTCTAGCGGGAGGGTGAATGAGCAGTTCTTC.